Included here is one T cell receptor (beta chain) sequence, with context. No antigen is known for it. This specimen comes from a study of beta chain features in type 1 diabetes. As every portion of the isolated RNA was reverse transcribed, the sequencing read expressed TCRB transcripts. Only in-frame clones appear in the TCRdb table, and some are missing; sequencing was by immunoSEQ multiplex PCR. The sample holds about 640,000 clones, around 12% seen once. Study-level results: TCRB CDR3s were moderately but significantly shorter in Type 1 diabetes patients in all four CD4+ subsets.

This CDR3 comprises 16 residues. Trimming removed 1 base from V and 0 bases from J; junction bases left unmatched: 3. Germline assignment: CDR1 LGHNA and CDR2 YNFKEQ. The TCR originated in a man between 25 and 39 years old with type 1 diabetes. Sequencing was performed on naive CD4+ T cells from blood. This chain uses TRBV4-2 with TRBJ1-3; 7 bases are shared with TRBD1. As DNA, the CDR3 is TGTGCCAGCAGCCAAGCGGGACAGAACTCTGGAAACACCATATATTTT. This sequence encodes CASSQAGQNSGNTIYF.